This TCR beta chain was captured by sequencing in a study of shared clonotypes between healthy human individuals. Findings of the study overall: The genetic and exposure-history diversity represented was limited by few donors.

In the source study's methods: ImmunoSEQ only sent back junction sequences with no quality scores, so filtering was done differently. Only in-frame clones appear in the TCRdb table, and some are missing; sequencing was by immunoSEQ multiplex PCR. That table is the source of V, J and clone size, and D and trimming were worked out from the DNA. The table records about 1,500,000 clones, around 97% of them present only once. As concerns this clone: Its antigen is undetermined.

The V end lost 5 bases, the J end lost 2 bases, and 9 bases lay between the germline ends. The germline V gene encodes CDR1 MNHNS and CDR2 SASEGT. The CDR3 loop spans 13 amino acids. The chain joins TRBV6-1 to TRBJ2-5; possible D gene TRBD1, 6 bases. Sequences were obtained from naive CD4+ T cells sorted from blood. The subset was: CD45RA+ positively selected. The sequence was obtained from a man aged 25-40 years in good health. For the CDR3, the DNA is TGTGCCAGCAGTCGCGACAGGCAAGAGACCCAGTACTTC. Encoded protein: CASSRDRQETQYF.